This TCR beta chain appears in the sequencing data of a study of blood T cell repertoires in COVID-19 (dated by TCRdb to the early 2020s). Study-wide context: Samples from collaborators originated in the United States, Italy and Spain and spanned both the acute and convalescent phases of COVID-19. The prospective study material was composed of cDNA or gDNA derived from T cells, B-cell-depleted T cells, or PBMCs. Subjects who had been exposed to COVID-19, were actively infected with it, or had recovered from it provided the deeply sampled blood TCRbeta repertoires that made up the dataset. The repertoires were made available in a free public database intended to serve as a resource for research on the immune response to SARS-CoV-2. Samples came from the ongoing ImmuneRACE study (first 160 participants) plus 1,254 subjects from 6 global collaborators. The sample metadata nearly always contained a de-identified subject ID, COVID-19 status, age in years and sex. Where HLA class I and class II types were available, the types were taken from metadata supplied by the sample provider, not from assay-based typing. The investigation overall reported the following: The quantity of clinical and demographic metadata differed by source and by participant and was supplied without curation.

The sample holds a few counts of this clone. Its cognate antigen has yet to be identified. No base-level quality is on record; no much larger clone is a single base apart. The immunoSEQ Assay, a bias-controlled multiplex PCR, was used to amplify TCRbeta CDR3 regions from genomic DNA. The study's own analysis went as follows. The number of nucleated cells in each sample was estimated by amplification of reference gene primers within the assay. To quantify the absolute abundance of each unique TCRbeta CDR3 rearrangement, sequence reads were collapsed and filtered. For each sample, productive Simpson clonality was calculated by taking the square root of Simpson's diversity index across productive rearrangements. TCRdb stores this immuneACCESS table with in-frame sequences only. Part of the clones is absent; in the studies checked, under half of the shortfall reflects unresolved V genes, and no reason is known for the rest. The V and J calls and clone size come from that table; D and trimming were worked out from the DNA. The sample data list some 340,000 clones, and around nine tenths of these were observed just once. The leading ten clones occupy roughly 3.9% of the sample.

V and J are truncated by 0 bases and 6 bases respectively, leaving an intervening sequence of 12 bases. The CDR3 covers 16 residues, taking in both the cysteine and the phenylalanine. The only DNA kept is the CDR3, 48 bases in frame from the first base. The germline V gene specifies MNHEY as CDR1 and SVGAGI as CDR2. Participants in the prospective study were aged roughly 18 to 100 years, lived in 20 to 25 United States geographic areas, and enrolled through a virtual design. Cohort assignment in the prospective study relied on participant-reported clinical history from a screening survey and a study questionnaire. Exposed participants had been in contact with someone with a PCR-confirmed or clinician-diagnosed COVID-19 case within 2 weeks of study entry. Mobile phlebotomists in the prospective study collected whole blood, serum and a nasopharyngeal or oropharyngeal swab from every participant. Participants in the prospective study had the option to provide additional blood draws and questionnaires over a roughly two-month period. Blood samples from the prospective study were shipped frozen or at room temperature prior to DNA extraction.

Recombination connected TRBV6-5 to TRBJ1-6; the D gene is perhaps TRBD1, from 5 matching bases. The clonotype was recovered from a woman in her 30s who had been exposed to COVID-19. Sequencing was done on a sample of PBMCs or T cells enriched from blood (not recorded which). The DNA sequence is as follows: TGTGCCAGCAGTTACTCGATCAGGGTCGGTAATTCACCCCTCCACTTT. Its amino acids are CASSYSIRVGNSPLHF.